These 9 T cell receptor beta chains share one sample of origin, sequenced in a study of blood T cell repertoires in COVID-19. Libraries were prepared by immunoSEQ multiplex PCR; TCRdb keeps only in-frame clonotypes and omits some of them. The table shows 260,000 or so clones, with around 88% occurring only once. Sequenced sample: PBMCs or T cells enriched from blood (not recorded which). These receptors were obtained from a woman in her thirties or forties with acute COVID-19.

The chain carries TRBV19 and TRBJ1-4; 11 bases are a match to TRBD1. The V segment lost 5 bases and the J segment 7 bases; nucleotides outside the gene matches: 6. The CDR3 spans 15 residues. Germline V gene sequence: CDR1 LNHDA, CDR2 SQIVND (reference sequence). Here the CDR3 reads CASSAWTGGFEKLFF. The CDR3 nucleotides read TGTGCCAGTAGTGCCTGGACAGGGGGCTTTGAAAAACTGTTTTTT.

V and J are TRBV11-1 and TRBJ2-3; tentative D call: TRBD2 (6 bases). The CDR3 is 16 amino acids. The germline V gene has CDR1 SGHAT and CDR2 FQDESV (reference sequence). With 3 bases removed from V and 2 bases from J, the gap between germline ends came to 15 bases. The CDR3 DNA follows: TGTGCCAGCAGCTTCGGGACTCTCGAAAACACAGATACGCAGTATTTT. This gives the protein CASSFGTLENTDTQYF.

Only a few counts were recorded for this clone. The rearrangement links TRBV4-1 to TRBJ2-1, with D perhaps matching TRBD2 (5 bases). V lost 6 bases and J 5 bases, leaving 14 bases between the germline ends. This CDR3 contains 14 residues. The germline V gene has CDR1 MGHRA and CDR2 YSYEKL. The CDR3 DNA reads as TGCGCCAGCAGGAGGGCGTGGAGAGACAATGAGCAGTTCTTC. Protein sequence: CASRRAWRDNEQFF.

The chain is built from TRBV5-1 and TRBJ2-7, with D perhaps TRBD1 (6 bases). Germline CDR1 reads SGHRS; CDR2 reads YFSETQ. The CDR3 runs 15 residues. V gave up 4 bases and J gave up 0 bases, with 14 bases separating them. The CDR3 DNA sequence: TGCGCCAGCAGCCTAGTGGGGGCCCTCTCCTACGAGCAGTACTTC. Translated: CASSLVGALSYEQYF.

This chain uses TRBV5-5 with TRBJ1-6; D is possibly TRBD1 (5 bases). From germline, CDR1 is SGHKS and CDR2 YYEKEE (reference sequence). V gave up 0 bases and J gave up 12 bases, with 19 bases separating them. The CDR3 runs to 16 residues. This CDR3 is CASSLAGAGDQEPLHF. CDR3 sequence (DNA): TGTGCCAGCAGCTTGGCCGGGGCGGGGGATCAGGAACCCCTCCACTTT.

This chain joins TRBV28 and TRBJ2-3, with TRBD1 matching over 12 bases. The CDR3 sequence is 19 residues long. J lost 2 bases, V lost 4 bases, and 13 bases had no gene match. Per the germline V gene, CDR1 is MDHEN and CDR2 is SYDVKM. CDR3: CASSSSRDRGRYDTDTQYF. The CDR3 DNA sequence: TGTGCCAGCAGTTCCTCCCGGGACAGGGGGCGGTATGACACAGATACGCAGTATTTT. Together with reference TRBV28 and TRBJ2-3, the CDR3 gives the full variable domain: DVKVTQSSRYLVKRTGEKVFLECVQDMDHENMFWYRQDPGLGLRLIYFSYDVKMKEKGDIPEGYSVSREKKERFSLILESASTNQTSMYLCASSSSRDRGRYDTDTQYFGPGTRLTVL.

The V and J genes are TRBV9 and TRBJ2-1; TRBD1 agrees at 8 bases. The germline gives CDR1 SGDLS, CDR2 YYNGEE. The CDR3 covers 15 residues. The junction had 8 bases not matched to a gene; V was cut back by 3 bases and J by 6 bases. CDR3 loop: CASSAQPGGRNEQFF. The CDR3 DNA sequence: TGTGCCAGCAGCGCCCAGCCAGGGGGCCGCAATGAGCAGTTCTTC.

The V gene is TRBV2, the J gene TRBJ1-5; D uncertain. Trimming pared 3 bases from V and 7 bases from J, leaving 13 bases between. This CDR3 is 14 amino acids long. Germline V gene data show CDR1 as SNHLY and CDR2 as FYNNEI. The CDR3 loop reads CASSEFLAPQPQHF. CDR3 DNA: TGTGCCAGCAGTGAGTTTTTAGCACCGCAGCCCCAGCATTTT.

The V and J genes are TRBV4-3 and TRBJ1-2; D is perhaps TRBD1 (6 bases). V was trimmed by 5 bases and J by 3 bases, leaving 16 bases between them. CDR1 and CDR2 from the germline V gene are LGHNA and YSLEER. There are 15 residues in the CDR3. This CDR3 reads CASSKKPGVDYGYTF. The CDR3 DNA sequence: TGCGCCAGCAGCAAAAAACCAGGGGTGGACTATGGCTACACCTTC.